Listed below are T cell receptor beta chains from one sample, sequenced in a study of response to subunit inactivated influenza vaccine. Via MiXCR, TCRdb re-called the RT-PCR reads, giving one row per CDR3 protein. Of hundreds of thousands of distinct CDR3 sequences in the sample, approximately 11% were seen once. The sample was PBMCs from blood, taken about 6 weeks after vaccination. The receptors derive from a man between 50 and 59 years old who received an inactivated influenza vaccine. The conserved cysteine and the conserved F or W are not part of the CDR3 here.

V gene,J gene,CDR3 protein
TRBV5-1,TRBJ2-2,ASNGDTGELF
TRBV5-1,TRBJ1-1,ASSWDRQGTEAF
TRBV24-1,TRBJ2-4,ATSKQGSNIQY
TRBV6-5,TRBJ1-1,ASSYFMAGNTEAF
TRBV21-1,TRBJ2-1,ASSKCLLVPYNEQF
TRBV7-9,TRBJ1-5,ASSRGQAGNQPQH
TRBV6-5,TRBJ2-3,ASSYGRGVDTQY
TRBV10-3,TRBJ2-1,AIKASGFGNEQF
TRBV2,TRBJ2-2,TFCLWLRSGPNTGELF
TRBV27,TRBJ2-7,ASSLSAGGTYEQY
TRBV29-1,TRBJ2-3,SGGTGTRDTQY
TRBV6-1,TRBJ1-2,ASSPQLINYGYT
TRBV3-1,TRBJ1-2,ASSQEGDRPTANYGYT
TRBV12-3/TRBV12-4,TRBJ2-7,ASTPRAPAESYEQY
TRBV12-3/TRBV12-4,TRBJ2-7,ASRPGDSGRAYEQY
TRBV7-2,TRBJ2-4,ASSLDAVGNIQY
TRBV20-1,TRBJ1-5,SAKSTARSNQPQH
TRBV5-1,TRBJ2-5,ASSRGTGGRGETQY